Sequencing of this T cell receptor beta chain was carried out in a study of T cells in Graves' hyperthyroidism and ophthalmopathy. RNA transcripts were the template for amplifying TCR beta CDR3 regions. First-round RT-PCR with HTBI primers amplified the TCR CDR3 region. TCRdb redid the calling of the multiplex PCR reads with MiXCR, one entry per CDR3 protein. The top ten hold roughly 4.8% of the sample, which has about 420,000 distinct CDR3 sequences, roughly 13% seen once. This clonotype was seen more than once but under ten times. The CDR3 extends over 13 amino acids. Looked up from germline, CDR1 is SEHNR and CDR2 is FQNEAQ (reference sequence). V lost 5 bases and J lost 10, with 12 bases in between.

This chain joins TRBV7-9 and TRBJ1-6; a weak D match, TRBD1 (5 bases). The clonotype originates from a woman aged 18-29 years with Graves' hyperthyroidism. The sequenced sample was blood. The CDR3 nucleotides are TGTGCCAGCAGCAATTCCAGGGAATCACCCCTCCACTTT. Its translation: CASSNSRESPLHF.